This entry lists 29 T cell receptor beta chains sequenced from one sample in a study of early T cells in non-severe SARS-CoV-2 infection. TCRdb re-called the 5' RACE reads with MiXCR, one entry per CDR3 protein. The sample shows around 94,000 distinct CDR3 sequences, around 13% of them seen only once. The sequenced sample was whole blood. The receptors were gathered from an adult who was a healthcare worker with PCR-confirmed SARS-CoV-2 infection or an uninfected control (not recorded which).

This clonotype was picked up a small number of times. The rearrangement uses TRBV25-1 and TRBJ1-6; 10 positions agree with TRBD1. The CDR3 spans 16 residues. V dropped 3 bases and J dropped 8; count of bases not matched to a gene: 7. Germline-derived CDR1 and CDR2 are MGHDK and SYGVNS. The CDR3 region has the DNA TGTGCCAGCAGTGATATGACAGGGGGCAAAGATTCACCCCTCCACTTT. Translation gives CASSDMTGGKDSPLHF.

This clonotype was seen many times. The rearrangement links TRBV4-1 to TRBJ1-5, with D uncertain. The CDR3 length is 16 residues. Germline assignment: CDR1 MGHRA and CDR2 YSYEKL. Trimming cost V 0 bases and J 4 bases, with 13 bases left between them. The CDR3 DNA follows: TGCGCCAGCAGCCAAGATACTACCGCGGTTAATCAGCCCCAGCATTTT. Translation: CASSQDTTAVNQPQHF.

This clonotype was counted many times. The rearrangement links TRBV14 to TRBJ2-7, with 7 positions matching TRBD2. The CDR3 totals 16 residues. The J segment lost 2 bases and the V segment lost 2 bases, leaving 9 bases of the junction unmatched. Germline CDR1 SGHDN, CDR2 FVKESK. In nucleotides, the CDR3 is TGTGCCAGCAGCCAACAGCGGGCTAGCGGCACCTACGAGCAGTACTTC. The encoded protein is CASSQQRASGTYEQYF.

This clonotype occurred many times. This chain connects TRBV4-3 to TRBJ1-5; a weak D match, TRBD1 (6 bases). The germline V and J ends were trimmed by 0 bases and 11 bases, with 20 bases remaining between them. CDR3 length: 16 amino acids. Germline loops: CDR1 LGHNA, CDR2 YSLEER. CDR3 in amino acids: CASSQDKGTWGAAQHF. For the CDR3, the DNA is TGCGCCAGCAGCCAAGATAAGGGGACGTGGGGGGCAGCCCAGCATTTT.

This clonotype was counted many times. The rearrangement uses TRBV28 and TRBJ2-1; D is possibly TRBD2 (7 bases). V lost 2 bases and J 5 bases, leaving 13 bases between the germline ends. This CDR3 comprises 15 residues. Germline loops: CDR1 MDHEN, CDR2 SYDVKM. CDR3 loop: CASSLAGEGDNEQFF. CDR3 in DNA: TGTGCCAGCAGTTTAGCGGGAGAGGGGGACAATGAGCAGTTCTTC.

This clonotype came up many times. The chain carries TRBV19 and TRBJ2-2; D could derive from TRBD1 or TRBD2 (5 bases each). Trimming removed 4 bases at V and 9 bases at J, with 15 bases between. From germline, CDR1 is LNHDA and CDR2 SQIVND (reference sequence). This CDR3 contains 14 residues. The CDR3 DNA is TGTGCCAGTAGTAGCCGGGACGGCGTTTGGGAGCTGTTTTTT. It specifies CASSSRDGVWELFF.

A word on this clonotype: Mismatch with germline at one junction end may stem from a read error. The V call is TRBV5-1, the J call TRBJ2-7; 9 bases match TRBD2. The CDR3 has 14 residues. Germline CDR1 is SGHRS and CDR2 is YFSETQ. The CDR3 is CASSLGLAGYGQYF. The CDR3 DNA sequence: TGCGCCAGCAGCTTGGGGCTAGCGGGATACGGGCAGTACTTC.

This clonotype was counted ten times or more. The rearrangement links TRBV11-3 to TRBJ2-1, with D perhaps given as TRBD1 or TRBD2 (5 bases each). In germline, CDR1 is SGHNT, CDR2 YENEEA. This CDR3 contains 16 residues. V lost 4 bases and J lost 2, with 15 bases in between. The CDR3 DNA reads as TGTGCCAGCAGCTCCCGCCGGGACGCAACCTACAATGAGCAGTTCTTC. Its translation: CASSSRRDATYNEQFF. The whole variable domain, remainder taken from reference TRBV11-3 and TRBJ2-1, is EAGVVQSPRYKIIEKKQPVAFWCNPISGHNTLYWYLQNLGQGPELLIRYENEEAVDDSQLPKDRFSAERLKGVDSTLKIQPAELGDSAVYLCASSSRRDATYNEQFFGPGTRLTVL.

This chain connects TRBV20-1 to TRBJ2-1; 13 nucleotides match TRBD2. Losses at the gene ends were 5 bases for V and 15 bases for J; bases not matched to a gene: 4. Germline V gives CDR1 DFQATT, CDR2 SNEGSKA (reference sequence). The CDR3 covers 11 residues. The CDR3: CSAWTSGSMFF. The CDR3 region has the DNA TGCAGTGCTTGGACTAGCGGGAGTATGTTCTTC.

In this sample, this clonotype turned up a few times. V usage is TRBV12-3 or TRBV12-4 and J usage is TRBJ2-1, with 8 bases lining up with TRBD2. J gave up 4 bases and V 9 bases, and 14 bases lay outside the gene matches. CDR3 length: 16 residues. The chain's CDR3 is CASSRGGSGTYNEQFF. The CDR3 DNA sequence: TGTGCCAGTTCCCGGGGGGGTAGCGGGACGTACAATGAGCAGTTCTTC.

This clonotype has more than one count but fewer than ten. Sequence at one end of the junction differs from germline and may be a read error. This chain connects TRBV4-1 to TRBJ1-5, with D tentatively TRBD1 (5 bases). The CDR3 length is 13 residues. CDR1 and CDR2 from the germline V gene are MGHRA and YSYEKL. CDR3 DNA: TGCGCCAGCAGTCAAGGGGAGAATCAGCCCCAGCATTTT. Translation gives CASSQGENQPQHF.

This clonotype was seen many times. The genes are TRBV18 and TRBJ2-5, with a possible D match to TRBD1 (6 bases). The CDR3 is made up of 15 amino acids. Germline loops: CDR1 KGHSH, CDR2 LQKENI. V was pared by 3 bases and J by 4 bases, with 15 bases between. The chain's CDR3 is CASSPPTGHRETQYF. CDR3 bases: TGTGCCAGCTCACCCCCGACAGGTCACCGAGAGACCCAGTACTTC. Together with reference TRBV18 and TRBJ2-5, the CDR3 gives the full variable domain: NAGVMQNPRHLVRRRGQEARLRCSPMKGHSHVYWYRQLPEEGLKFMVYLQKENIIDESGMPKERFSAEFPKEGPSILRIQQVVRGDSAAYFCASSPPTGHRETQYFGPGTRLLVL.

The chain has TRBV6-5 and TRBJ2-7; D ambiguous. The V gene lost 0 bases and the J gene lost 3 bases, with 6 bases spanning the gap. The CDR3 is made up of 13 amino acids. Germline CDR1 MNHEY, CDR2 SVGAGI. The CDR3 loop is CASSYSNLYEQYF. The CDR3 DNA reads TGTGCCAGCAGTTACTCGAACCTCTACGAGCAGTACTTC.

Only one count was recorded for this clonotype. A junction boundary mismatches the germline segment, possibly from a read error. The V and J genes are TRBV7-8 and TRBJ1-1; the D is unclear. Germline V gene data show CDR1 as SGHVS and CDR2 as FQNEAQ. The CDR3 sequence is 15 residues long. CDR3 sequence (DNA): TGTGCCAGCAGCGGTGGGCGAGGGCGGTGGACTGAAGTTTTCTTT. Its translation: CASSGGRGRWTEVFF.

This clonotype was found a few times. The CDR3 spells CASTLEPGLGAQYF. The CDR3 region has the DNA TGTGCCAGCACCCTGGAGCCGGGACTAGGGGCCCAGTACTTC. The J gene is TRBJ2-5, the V gene TRBV11-2, with 8 bases aligning to TRBD2. CDR1 and CDR2 from the germline V gene are SGHAT and FQNNGV. This CDR3 is built from 14 residues. The trim removed 7 bases at V and 9 bases at J, leaving 13 bases unmatched. Full variable domain (missing parts from reference TRBV11-2 and TRBJ2-5): EAGVAQSPRYKIIEKRQSVAFWCNPISGHATLYWYQQILGQGPKLLIQFQNNGVVDDSQLPKDRFSAERLKGVDSTLKIQPAKLEDSAVYLCASTLEPGLGAQYFGPGTRLLVL.

This clonotype appeared a few times. The chain joins TRBV4-1 to TRBJ2-7; weak D call: TRBD1 (5 bases). This CDR3 has 15 amino acids. V dropped 3 bases and J dropped 5 bases, with 17 bases sitting between them. Germline-derived CDR1 and CDR2 are MGHRA and YSYEKL. CDR3 protein: CASSHTPGKGDEQYF. The CDR3 DNA follows: TGCGCCAGCAGCCATACCCCAGGGAAAGGGGACGAGCAGTACTTC.

This clonotype was recorded at least ten times. The chain joins TRBV6-2 or TRBV6-3 to TRBJ2-7; possible D gene TRBD1, 5 bases. V lost 0 bases and J 6 bases, leaving 18 bases between the germline ends. CDR1 and CDR2 from the germline V gene are MNHEY and SVGEGT. The length of the CDR3 is 16 residues. The CDR3 DNA sequence: TGTGCCAGCAGTTACTCGGTGGTCAGGGCCACCGTCGAGCAGTACTTC. Encoded protein: CASSYSVVRATVEQYF.

Ten or more counts support this clonotype. CDR3 region: CASSLGGGRLYEQYF. CDR3 DNA sequence: TGTGCCAGCAGCTTAGGGGGCGGGCGACTTTACGAGCAGTACTTC. This chain links TRBV7-2 with TRBJ2-7; tentatively, D is TRBD1 or TRBD2 (5 bases each). In germline, CDR1 is SGHTA, CDR2 FQGNSA. Deletions cut 1 base from V and 4 bases from J, with 14 bases between. The CDR3 contains 15 residues.

The rearrangement joins TRBV25-1 to TRBJ1-5, with D unresolved. CDR1 and CDR2 (germline): MGHDK, SYGVNS. The CDR3 contains 14 residues. Trimming shortened V by 3 bases and J by 5 bases, and 11 bases separated the two germline ends. Here the CDR3 DNA reads TGTGCCAGCAGTGACCCCGGCAGTTATCAGCCCCAGCATTTT. This translates into CASSDPGSYQPQHF.

On this clonotype: Sequence at one end of the junction differs from germline and may be a read error. The V and J genes are TRBV2 and TRBJ1-3; TRBD1 matches at 8 bases. This CDR3 comprises 15 residues. Germline V gene lookup returns CDR1 SNHLY and CDR2 FYNNEI. CDR3 sequence reads: CASSEGQGLANTIYF. As DNA, the CDR3 is TGTGCCAGCAGCGAAGGACAGGGCTTGGCAAACACCATATATTTT.

Of note for this clonotype: One end of the junction fails to match germline, which may point to a read error. The chain uses TRBV20-1 and TRBJ2-1, with TRBD2 identical over 11 bases. This CDR3 spans 16 amino acids. Germline V gene lookup returns CDR1 DFQATT and CDR2 SNEGSKA (reference sequence). CDR3 bases: TGCAGTGCGAGAGACTACGGGACTAGCGGCCTAAATGAGCAGTTCTTC. This encodes CSARDYGTSGLNEQFF.

In this sample, this clonotype turned up many times. This chain uses TRBV20-1 with TRBJ2-1, with a possible D match to TRBD2 (6 bases). The CDR3 runs to 13 residues. The germline CDR1 and CDR2 sequences are DFQATT and SNEGSKA (reference sequence). The V end was cut by 7 bases, the J end by 9 bases, with 19 bases between. CDR3 region: CSGRTGVGVEQFF. CDR3 DNA sequence: TGCAGTGGCCGGACGGGAGTGGGCGTTGAGCAGTTCTTC.

This clonotype turned up a few times. V gene TRBV5-1 combines with J gene TRBJ2-1; the D gene is possibly TRBD2 (5 bases). Germline lookup yields CDR1 SGHRS and CDR2 YFSETQ. This CDR3 has 12 residues. Between the trimmed V and J ends, which lost 7 bases and 9 bases, there was a span of 14 bases. CDR3: CASGQARGEQFF. The CDR3 bases are TGCGCCAGCGGTCAGGCTCGGGGTGAGCAGTTCTTC.

The chain combines TRBV12-3 or TRBV12-4 with TRBJ2-2; D is possibly TRBD1 or TRBD2 (6 bases each). Trimming shortened V by 6 bases and J by 5 bases, and 13 bases separated the two germline ends. The CDR3 length is 14 residues. The DNA for the CDR3 is TGTGCCAGCAGCATTGGAGGGACAACCGGGGAGCTGTTTTTT. Translation gives CASSIGGTTGELFF.

This chain uses TRBV7-9 with TRBJ2-5; D is ambiguous. Trimming pared 9 bases from V and 8 bases from J, leaving 13 bases between. Per germline, CDR1 SEHNR and CDR2 FQNEAQ (reference sequence). The CDR3 extends over 11 amino acids. Here the CDR3 DNA reads TGTGCCAGTGAGATCTTGGGAACCCAGTACTTC. As protein: CASEILGTQYF.

Only a few counts were recorded for this clonotype. The CDR3 bases are TGTGCCAGCAGCTTAGTAGGGCGGCCCGGCGGGGAGCTGTTTTTT. Its protein product is CASSLVGRPGGELFF. The chain employs TRBV7-6 and TRBJ2-2; D unresolved. CDR1 is SGHVS and CDR2 is FNYEAQ in the germline V gene. The CDR3 consists of 15 residues. Trimming removed 1 base at V and 7 bases at J, with 13 bases between.

The table lists this clonotype with a few counts. The chain employs TRBV28 and TRBJ2-5; 13 nucleotides line up with TRBD2. V lost 6 bases to trimming and J lost 3 bases; unmatched junction nucleotides: 7. Germline V CDR1 and CDR2: MDHEN, SYDVKM. This CDR3 has 16 residues. As DNA, the CDR3 is TGTGCCAGCAGCCTCGGACTAGCGGGAGAGGAAGAGACCCAGTACTTC. Its protein product is CASSLGLAGEEETQYF.

The genes are TRBV6-6 and TRBJ1-5, with D perhaps matching TRBD1 (5 bases). Germline loops: CDR1 MNHNY, CDR2 SVGAGI (reference sequence). Trimming stripped 7 bases from V and 3 bases from J, with 7 bases between. The CDR3 contains 12 residues. The CDR3 reads CASTGNNQPQHF. The DNA of the CDR3 is TGTGCCAGCACAGGGAACAATCAGCCCCAGCATTTT.

There are a few counts of this clonotype. V gene TRBV29-1 combines with J gene TRBJ2-5; a weak D match, TRBD1 (5 bases). V lost 3 bases, J lost 3 bases, and 8 bases lay in between. Germline V gene sequence: CDR1 SQVTM, CDR2 ANQGSEA. The CDR3 spans 12 residues. The CDR3 is CSVEPGKETQYF. For the CDR3, the DNA is TGCAGCGTTGAGCCAGGGAAAGAGACCCAGTACTTC.